A single TCR beta chain is shown here with its context. These data are taken from a study of OX40 agonist ivuxolimab in advanced cancers. In germline, CDR1 is MGHDK, CDR2 SYGVNS. V shed 1 base, J shed 7 bases, and the junction held 8 bases outside the gene matches. The CDR3 length is 16 residues. TCRdb's table, derived via immunoSEQ multiplex PCR, lists solely in-frame clones and lacks some. The table has more than 70,000 clones, about 85% seen once. This chain uses TRBV25-1 with TRBJ2-5; 11 nucleotides match TRBD2. The clonotype originates from an adult with an advanced solid tumor such as melanoma, head and neck, liver or kidney cancer. The sequencing here drew on CD4+ or CD8+ T cells sorted from blood, taken in a trial of the OX40 agonist ivuxolimab. CDR3 DNA: TGTGCCAGCAGTGAATCCAAACTAGCGGGGGAAGGGACCCAGTACTTC. Its translation: CASSESKLAGEGTQYF.